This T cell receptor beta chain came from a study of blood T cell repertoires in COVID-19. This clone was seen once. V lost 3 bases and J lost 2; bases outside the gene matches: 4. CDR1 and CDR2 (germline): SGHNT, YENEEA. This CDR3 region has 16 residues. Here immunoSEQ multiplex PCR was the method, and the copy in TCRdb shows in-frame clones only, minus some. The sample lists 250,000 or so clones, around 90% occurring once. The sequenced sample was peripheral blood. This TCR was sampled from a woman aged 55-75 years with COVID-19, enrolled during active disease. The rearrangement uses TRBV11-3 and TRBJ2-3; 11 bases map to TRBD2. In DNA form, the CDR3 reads TGTGCCAGCAGCTTGGCTAGCGGGGGGATCACAGATACGCAGTATTTT. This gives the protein CASSLASGGITDTQYF.